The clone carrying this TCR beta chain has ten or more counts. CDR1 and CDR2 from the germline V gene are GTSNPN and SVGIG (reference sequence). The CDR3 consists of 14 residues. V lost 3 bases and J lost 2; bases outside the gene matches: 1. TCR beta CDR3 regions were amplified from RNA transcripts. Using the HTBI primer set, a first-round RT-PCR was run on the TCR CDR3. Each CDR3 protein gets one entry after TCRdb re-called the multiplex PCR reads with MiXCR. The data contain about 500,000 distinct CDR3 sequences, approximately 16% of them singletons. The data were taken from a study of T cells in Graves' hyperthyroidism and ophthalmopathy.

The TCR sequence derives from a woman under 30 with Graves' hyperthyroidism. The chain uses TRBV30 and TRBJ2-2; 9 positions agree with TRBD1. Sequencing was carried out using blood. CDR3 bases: TGTGCCTGGAGGGGACAGGGAAACACCGGGGAGCTGTTTTTT. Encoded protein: CAWRGQGNTGELFF.